Sequencing of this TCR beta chain was carried out in a study of T cells in Graves' hyperthyroidism and ophthalmopathy. Hyperthyroidism of Graves' type that showed no ophthalmopathy progression within 18 months was stable. This CDR3 contains 14 residues. Germline CDR1 SGHRS, CDR2 YFSETQ. Deletions cut 3 bases from V and 2 bases from J, with 9 bases between. This clonotype was counted a few times. Its antigen is as yet unknown. Amplification yielded TCR beta CDR3 regions, with RNA transcripts as the source. First-round RT-PCR with HTBI primers amplified the TCR CDR3 region. MiXCR, run by TCRdb on the multiplex PCR reads, gives a single entry per CDR3 protein. The data hold approximately 420,000 distinct CDR3 sequences, with about 13% observed a single time. Whole-study results and caveats: Blood also contained most expanded thyroid clonotypes above 0.001.

The chain joins TRBV5-1 to TRBJ1-3; TRBD1 might be the D (6 bases). Sequenced input: blood. The TCR comes from a woman under 30 with Graves' hyperthyroidism. CDR3 sequence: CASSYGQTGNTIYF. CDR3 DNA sequence: TGCGCCAGCAGCTACGGACAGACTGGAAACACCATATATTTT.